The sequence of this T cell receptor (beta chain) was determined in a study of Graves' ophthalmopathy and Graves' hyperthyroidism. About the research overall: At initial diagnosis, peripheral blood was obtained, and this preceded any treatment.

The CDR3 has 13 residues. V shed 4 bases and J 8 bases; nucleotides not matched to a gene: 9. Looked up from germline, CDR1 is DFQATT and CDR2 is SNEGSKA (reference sequence). The sequenced template was RNA, covering the TCR beta CDR3 region. The first-round RT-PCR employed HTBI primers together with the Qiagen OneStep RT-PCR kit. A multiplex PCR was then performed as the second round. MiXCR, run by TCRdb on the multiplex PCR reads, gives a single entry per CDR3 protein. Of 450,000 or so distinct CDR3 sequences detected, approximately 15% appear once; the ten largest clones hold more than 8.5%. Diagnosis was based on clinical symptoms, serum thyroxine, TRAb, thyroid ultrasound and orbital computed tomography. The PBMCs used were ones drawn from around 10 ml of fresh peripheral blood.

The specimen sequenced was blood. This TCR was recovered from a woman aged 25 to 39 with Graves' ophthalmopathy. The chain links TRBV20-1 to TRBJ1-2, with TRBD1 matching 8 bases. In DNA form, the CDR3 reads TGCAGTGCTATAAGGCAGGGGGCGAGGGGCTACACCTTC. Translation: CSAIRQGARGYTF.